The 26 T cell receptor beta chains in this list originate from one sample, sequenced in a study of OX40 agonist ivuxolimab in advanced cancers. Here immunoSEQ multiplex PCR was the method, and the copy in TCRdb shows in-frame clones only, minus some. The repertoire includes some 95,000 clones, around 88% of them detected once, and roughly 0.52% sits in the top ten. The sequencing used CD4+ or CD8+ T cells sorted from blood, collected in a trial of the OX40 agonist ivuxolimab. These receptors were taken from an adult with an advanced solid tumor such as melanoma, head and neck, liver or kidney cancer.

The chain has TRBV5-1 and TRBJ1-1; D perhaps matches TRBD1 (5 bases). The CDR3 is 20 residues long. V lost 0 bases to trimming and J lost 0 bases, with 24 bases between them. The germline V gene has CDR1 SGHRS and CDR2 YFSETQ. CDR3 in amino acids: CASSLASSRTLRGMNTEAFF. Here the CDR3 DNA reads TGCGCCAGCAGCTTGGCGTCTTCCAGGACACTCCGAGGGATGAACACTGAAGCTTTCTTT.

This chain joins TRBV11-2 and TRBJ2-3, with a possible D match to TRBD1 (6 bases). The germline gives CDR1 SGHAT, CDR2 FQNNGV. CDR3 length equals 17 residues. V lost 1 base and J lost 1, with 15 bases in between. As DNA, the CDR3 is TGTGCCAGCAGCTTAGGAAAAAGTAACAGGGGCACAGATACGCAGTATTTT. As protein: CASSLGKSNRGTDTQYF. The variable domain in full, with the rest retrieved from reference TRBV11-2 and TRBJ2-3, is EAGVAQSPRYKIIEKRQSVAFWCNPISGHATLYWYQQILGQGPKLLIQFQNNGVVDDSQLPKDRFSAERLKGVDSTLKIQPAKLEDSAVYLCASSLGKSNRGTDTQYFGPGTRLTVL.

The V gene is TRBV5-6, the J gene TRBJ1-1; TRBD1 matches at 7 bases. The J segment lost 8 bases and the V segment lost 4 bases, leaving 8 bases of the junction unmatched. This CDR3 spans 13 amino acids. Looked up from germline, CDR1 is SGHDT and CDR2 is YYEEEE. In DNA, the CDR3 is TGTGCCAGCAGCATCCCTTCAGGGGGAGAAGCTTTCTTT. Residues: CASSIPSGGEAFF.

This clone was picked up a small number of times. The chain's CDR3 is CASSLRWSTGNTIYF. The CDR3 DNA sequence: TGTGCCAGCAGCCTTCGATGGAGCACTGGAAACACCATATATTTT. This chain links TRBV6-5 with TRBJ1-3; D is unclear. The CDR3 is 15 residues long. V shed 6 bases and J shed 2 bases, with 14 bases lying between them. Germline loops: CDR1 MNHEY, CDR2 SVGAGI.

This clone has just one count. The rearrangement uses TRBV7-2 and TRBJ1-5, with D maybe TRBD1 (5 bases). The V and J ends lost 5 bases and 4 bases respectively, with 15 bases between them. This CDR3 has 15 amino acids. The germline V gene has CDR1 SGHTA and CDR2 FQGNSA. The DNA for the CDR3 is TGTGCCAGCAGCGAGGTGGGGGTTCGGAATCAGCCCCAGCATTTT. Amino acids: CASSEVGVRNQPQHF.

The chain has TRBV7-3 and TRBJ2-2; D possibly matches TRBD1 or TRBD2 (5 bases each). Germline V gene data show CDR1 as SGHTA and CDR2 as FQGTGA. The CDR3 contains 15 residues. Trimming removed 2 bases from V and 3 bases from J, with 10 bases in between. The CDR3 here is CASSLGTLDTGELFF. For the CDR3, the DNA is TGTGCCAGCAGCTTAGGGACCCTTGACACCGGGGAGCTGTTTTTT.

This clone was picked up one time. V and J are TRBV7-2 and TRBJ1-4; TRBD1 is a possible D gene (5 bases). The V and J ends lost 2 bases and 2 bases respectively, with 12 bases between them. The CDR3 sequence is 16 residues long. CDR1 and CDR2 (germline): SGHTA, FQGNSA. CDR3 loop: CASSLQGTSTNEKLFF. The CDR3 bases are TGTGCCAGCAGCTTACAGGGTACCTCCACTAATGAAAAACTGTTTTTT.

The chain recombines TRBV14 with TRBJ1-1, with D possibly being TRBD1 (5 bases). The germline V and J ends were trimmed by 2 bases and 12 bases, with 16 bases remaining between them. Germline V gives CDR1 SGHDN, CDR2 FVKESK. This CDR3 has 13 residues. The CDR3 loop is CASSQWGTGLPFF. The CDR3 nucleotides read TGTGCCAGCAGCCAATGGGGGACGGGTCTGCCTTTCTTT. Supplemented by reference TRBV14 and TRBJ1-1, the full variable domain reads EAGVTQFPSHSVIEKGQTVTLRCDPISGHDNLYWYRRVMGKEIKFLLHFVKESKQDESGMPNNRFLAERTGGTYSTLKVQPAELEDSGVYFCASSQWGTGLPFFGQGTRLTVV.

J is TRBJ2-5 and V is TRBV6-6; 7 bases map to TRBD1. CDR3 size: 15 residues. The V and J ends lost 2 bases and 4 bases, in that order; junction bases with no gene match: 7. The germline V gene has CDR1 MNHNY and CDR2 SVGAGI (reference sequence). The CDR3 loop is CASSYPDRERETQYF. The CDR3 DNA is TGTGCCAGCAGTTACCCCGACAGGGAAAGAGAGACCCAGTACTTC.

This CDR3 reads CASSNSGVSPLHF. Here the CDR3 DNA reads TGTGCCAGCTCCAACTCGGGGGTTTCACCCCTCCACTTT. The genes are TRBV28 and TRBJ1-6, with a possible D match to TRBD1 (5 bases). The V end lost 8 bases, the J end lost 9 bases, and 14 bases lay between the germline ends. Germline CDR1 and CDR2: MDHEN and SYDVKM. This CDR3 comprises 13 residues.

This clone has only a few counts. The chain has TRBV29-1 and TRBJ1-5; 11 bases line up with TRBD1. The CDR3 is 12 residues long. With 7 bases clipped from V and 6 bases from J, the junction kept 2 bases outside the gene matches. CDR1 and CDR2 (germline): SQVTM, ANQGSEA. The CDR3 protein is CSAGTGGQPQHF. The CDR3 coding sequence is TGCAGCGCTGGGACAGGGGGTCAGCCCCAGCATTTT.

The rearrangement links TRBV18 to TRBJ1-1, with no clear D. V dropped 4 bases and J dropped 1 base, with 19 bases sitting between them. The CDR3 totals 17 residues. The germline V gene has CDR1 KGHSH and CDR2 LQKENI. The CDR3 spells CASSQGSIPWSNTEAFF. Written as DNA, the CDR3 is TGTGCCAGCTCACAAGGGTCCATCCCCTGGTCGAACACTGAAGCTTTCTTT.

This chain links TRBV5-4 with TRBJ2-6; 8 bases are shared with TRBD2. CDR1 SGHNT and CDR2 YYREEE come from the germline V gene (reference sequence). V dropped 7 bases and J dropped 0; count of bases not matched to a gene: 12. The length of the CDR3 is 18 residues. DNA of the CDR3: TGTGCCAGCCCTAGCGGCGGGGGGAGTAGCTCTGGGGCCAACGTCCTGACTTTC. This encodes CASPSGGGSSSGANVLTF.

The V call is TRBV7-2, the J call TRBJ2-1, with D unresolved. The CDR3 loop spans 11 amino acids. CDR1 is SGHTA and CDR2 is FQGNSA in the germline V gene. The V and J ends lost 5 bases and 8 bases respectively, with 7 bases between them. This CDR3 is CASSQTDEQFF. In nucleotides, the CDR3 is TGTGCCAGCAGCCAGACCGATGAGCAGTTCTTC.

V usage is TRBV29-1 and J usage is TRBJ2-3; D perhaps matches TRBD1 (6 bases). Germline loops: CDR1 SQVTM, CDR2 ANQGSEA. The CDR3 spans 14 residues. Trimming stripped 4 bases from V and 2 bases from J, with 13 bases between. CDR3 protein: CSVAATGATDTQYF. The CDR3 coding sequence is TGCAGCGTTGCCGCGACAGGCGCCACAGATACGCAGTATTTT.

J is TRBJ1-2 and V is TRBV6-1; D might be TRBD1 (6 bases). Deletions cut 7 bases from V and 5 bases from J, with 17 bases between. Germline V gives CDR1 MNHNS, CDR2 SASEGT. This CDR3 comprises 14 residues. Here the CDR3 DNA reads TGTGCCAGCAACGGCATGGGGGGCCTTTATGGCTACACCTTC. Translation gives CASNGMGGLYGYTF.

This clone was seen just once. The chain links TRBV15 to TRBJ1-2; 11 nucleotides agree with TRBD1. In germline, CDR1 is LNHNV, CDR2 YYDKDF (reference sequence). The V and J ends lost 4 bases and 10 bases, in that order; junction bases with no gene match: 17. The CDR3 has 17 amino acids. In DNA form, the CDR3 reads TGTGCCACCAGCATTTCCGGGACAGGGGGTATCGGAGCTGTCTACACCTTC. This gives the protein CATSISGTGGIGAVYTF.

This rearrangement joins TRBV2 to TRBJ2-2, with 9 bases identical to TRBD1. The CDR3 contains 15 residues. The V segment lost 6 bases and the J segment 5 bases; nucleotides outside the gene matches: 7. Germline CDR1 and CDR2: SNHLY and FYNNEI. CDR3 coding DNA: TGTGCCAGCAGGGGTCGACAGGGGGAGACCGGGGAGCTGTTTTTT. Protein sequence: CASRGRQGETGELFF.

The CDR3 region has the DNA TGTGCCAGCAGTAGGGTCCTCGGGGAGACCCAGTACTTC. Its translation is CASSRVLGETQYF. The rearrangement uses TRBV6-4 and TRBJ2-5, with unresolved D. CDR1 and CDR2 (germline): MRHNA, SNTAGT. Trimming removed 5 bases from V and 5 bases from J, with 12 bases in between. The length of the CDR3 is 13 residues.

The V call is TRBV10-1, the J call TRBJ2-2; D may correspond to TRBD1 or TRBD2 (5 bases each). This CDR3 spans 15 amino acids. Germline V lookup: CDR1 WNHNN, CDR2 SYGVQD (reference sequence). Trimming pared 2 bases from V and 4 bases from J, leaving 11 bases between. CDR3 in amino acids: CASSERRGTTGELFF. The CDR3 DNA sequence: TGCGCCAGCAGTGAGCGGCGTGGGACCACCGGGGAGCTGTTTTTT.

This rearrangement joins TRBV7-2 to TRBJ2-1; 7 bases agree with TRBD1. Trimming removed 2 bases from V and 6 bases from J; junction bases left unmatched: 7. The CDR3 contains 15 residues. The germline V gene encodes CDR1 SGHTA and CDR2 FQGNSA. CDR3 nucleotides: TGTGCCAGCAGCTTATTCTCCGGGACAGCCAATGAGCAGTTCTTC. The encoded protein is CASSLFSGTANEQFF.

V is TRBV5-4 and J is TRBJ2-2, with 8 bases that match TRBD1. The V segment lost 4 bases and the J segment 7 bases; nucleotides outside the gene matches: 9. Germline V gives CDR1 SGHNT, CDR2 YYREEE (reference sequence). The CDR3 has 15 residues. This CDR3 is CASSPTGDGNGELFF. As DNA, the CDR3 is TGTGCCAGCAGCCCGACAGGGGACGGGAACGGGGAGCTGTTTTTT.

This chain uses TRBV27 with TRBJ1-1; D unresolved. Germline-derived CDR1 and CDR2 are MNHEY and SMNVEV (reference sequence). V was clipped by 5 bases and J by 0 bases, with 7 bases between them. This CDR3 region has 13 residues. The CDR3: CASSTRLNTEAFF. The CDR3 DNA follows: TGTGCCAGCAGTACCCGTCTGAACACTGAAGCTTTCTTT.

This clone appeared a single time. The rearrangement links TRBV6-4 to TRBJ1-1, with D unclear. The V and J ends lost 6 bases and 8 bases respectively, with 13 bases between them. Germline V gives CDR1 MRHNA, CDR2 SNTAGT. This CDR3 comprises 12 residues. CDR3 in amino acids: CASRTGKGEAFF. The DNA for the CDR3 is TGTGCCAGCAGGACCGGCAAGGGCGAAGCTTTCTTT.

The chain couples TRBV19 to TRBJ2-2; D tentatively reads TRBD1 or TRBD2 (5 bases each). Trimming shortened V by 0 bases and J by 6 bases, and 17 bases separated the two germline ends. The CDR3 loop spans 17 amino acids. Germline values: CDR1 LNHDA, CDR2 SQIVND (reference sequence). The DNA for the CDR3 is TGTGCCAGTAGTATAGATCTTCCGGGGCGTACAGCCGGGGAGCTGTTTTTT. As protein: CASSIDLPGRTAGELFF.

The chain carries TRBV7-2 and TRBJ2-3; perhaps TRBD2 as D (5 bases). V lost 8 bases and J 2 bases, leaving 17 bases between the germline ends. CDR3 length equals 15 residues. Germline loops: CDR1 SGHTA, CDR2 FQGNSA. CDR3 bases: TGTGCCAGCCCCGACCCGAGCGGAGCCACAGATACGCAGTATTTT. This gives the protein CASPDPSGATDTQYF.